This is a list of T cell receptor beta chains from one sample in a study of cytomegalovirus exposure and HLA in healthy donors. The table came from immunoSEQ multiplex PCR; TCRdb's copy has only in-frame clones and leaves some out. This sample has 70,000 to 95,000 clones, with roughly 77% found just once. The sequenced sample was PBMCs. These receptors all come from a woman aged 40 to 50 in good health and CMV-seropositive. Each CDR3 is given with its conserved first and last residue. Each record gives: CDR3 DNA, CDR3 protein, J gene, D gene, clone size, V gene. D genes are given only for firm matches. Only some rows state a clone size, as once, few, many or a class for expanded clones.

TGTGCCAGCAGCACAGACAGACCTTCTTACTCTGGGGCCAACGTCCTGACTTTC | CASSTDRPSYSGANVLTF | TRBJ2-6 | NA | NA | TRBV2
TGTGCCAGCAGTTCTCCCTCGGGACATTCCTACGAGCAGTACTTC | CASSSPSGHSYEQYF | TRBJ2-7 | NA | NA | TRBV28
TGTGCCAGCAGTTATCGGACAGGGCTCACCGGGGAGCTGTTTTTT | CASSYRTGLTGELFF | TRBJ2-2 | TRBD1 | once | TRBV6-5
TGTGCCAGCAGTACAGGGCCGAGCTCCTACAATGAGCAGTTCTTC | CASSTGPSSYNEQFF | TRBJ2-1 | NA | NA | TRBV6-1
TGTGCCTGGAGGCCGGCTAGCTATGGCTACACCTTC | CAWRPASYGYTF | TRBJ1-2 | NA | few | TRBV30
TGCGCCAGCATCGGGGGGGGGCCGAACACTGAAGCTTTCTTT | CASIGGGPNTEAFF | TRBJ1-1 | NA | NA | TRBV4-1
TGTGCCAGCAGTTATCAGGCGGGTACTGAAGCTTTCTTT | CASSYQAGTEAFF | TRBJ1-1 | NA | once | TRBV25-1
TGTGCCAGCAGTTACGGACAGGGTAATTCACCCCTCCACTTT | CASSYGQGNSPLHF | TRBJ1-6 | TRBD1 | NA | TRBV6-5
TGTGCCAGCAGCGTAGGGTTCAGCGACCTATACAATGAGCAGTTCTTC | CASSVGFSDLYNEQFF | TRBJ2-1 | NA | NA | TRBV9
TGTGCCAGCAGCATTACGGACGAGGGGGTGGCCGCTTTCTTT | CASSITDEGVAAFF | TRBJ1-1 | NA | NA | TRBV11-1
TGCAGCGCCCAGGGGGCAGGGGTCTCCTACGAGCAGTACTTC | CSAQGAGVSYEQYF | TRBJ2-7 | TRBD1 | NA | TRBV29-1
TGTGCCAGCAGTTACGGGGGGATCGCTGAAGCTTTCTTT | CASSYGGIAEAFF | TRBJ1-1 | NA | NA | TRBV6-5
TGTGCCTGGAACCCCACAGGGGGGCGGACTGAAGCTTTCTTT | CAWNPTGGRTEAFF | TRBJ1-1 | TRBD1 | NA | TRBV30
TGTGCCAGCAATACAGGGACAAGGGGCTACACCTTC | CASNTGTRGYTF | TRBJ1-2 | NA | NA | TRBV6-1
TGTGCCAGTAGTACCGCCGGGAACTACGAGCAGTACTTC | CASSTAGNYEQYF | TRBJ2-7 | NA | NA | TRBV19
TGCAGCGTCCGGATGGGGAATTACGGACAGTTTAATGGCTACACCTTC | CSVRMGNYGQFNGYTF | TRBJ1-2 | NA | NA | TRBV29-1
TGTGCCAGCAGCGCCCAACCGACTAGCGCGCCTTCAGGAACAGATACGCAGTATTTT | CASSAQPTSAPSGTDTQYF | TRBJ2-3 | TRBD2 | NA | TRBV9
TGTGCCAGCAAGGGGACAGGAGCCTACAATGAGCAGTTCTTC | CASKGTGAYNEQFF | TRBJ2-1 | TRBD1 | once | TRBV27
TGTGCCAGCAGCACAGGACAGACAGTCTATGGCTACACCTTC | CASSTGQTVYGYTF | TRBJ1-2 | NA | NA | TRBV7-4
TGTGCCAGCAGCCTAGGAGAGGCGACGTTCAATGAGCAGTTCTTC | CASSLGEATFNEQFF | TRBJ2-1 | NA | few | TRBV27
TGTGCCAGCAGCCGGACACGCCAAGAGACCCAGTACTTC | CASSRTRQETQYF | TRBJ2-5 | NA | NA | TRBV11-3
TGTGCCAGTAGTGGCGCTCAGGGTCCCTACGAGCAGTACTTC | CASSGAQGPYEQYF | TRBJ2-7 | NA | NA | TRBV19
TGTGCCAGCAGCCCTGACAGCAATGAGCAGTTCTTC | CASSPDSNEQFF | TRBJ2-1 | NA | NA | TRBV7-8
TGTGCCAGCTCACCCCAAACAGGCTCCTACAATGAGCAGTTCTTC | CASSPQTGSYNEQFF | TRBJ2-1 | NA | NA | TRBV18